Shown below are 29 T cell receptor beta chains from a single sample sequenced in a study of T cells in Graves' hyperthyroidism and ophthalmopathy. From RNA transcripts, TCR beta CDR3 regions were amplified. The HTBI set primed first-round TCR CDR3 RT-PCR. TCRdb used MiXCR to reprocess the multiplex PCR reads, holding one entry per CDR3 protein. The table has around 610,000 distinct CDR3 sequences, about 14% seen once. The sequencing sample was made of blood. Source of these receptors: a woman between 40 and 50 years old with Graves' ophthalmopathy.

CDR3 DNA: TGCGCCAGCAGCTCCGCTGGGACAGGGCTCACCTACGAGCAGTACTTC. Its translation: CASSSAGTGLTYEQYF. The rearrangement joins TRBV5-1 to TRBJ2-7, with TRBD1 identical over 9 bases. CDR3 length: 16 amino acids. Germline lookup yields CDR1 SGHRS and CDR2 YFSETQ. J was trimmed by 2 bases and V by 3 bases; bases with no gene match: 9.

This clonotype has at least ten counts. This chain's CDR3 is CASSHWSSGNYEQYF. The CDR3 DNA reads as TGTGCCAGCAGCCACTGGAGCAGCGGGAACTACGAGCAGTACTTC. The rearrangement uses TRBV5-6 and TRBJ2-7; TRBD2 agrees at 7 bases. With 4 bases clipped from V and 3 bases from J, the junction kept 10 bases outside the gene matches. The CDR3 is 15 residues long. Germline CDR1 reads SGHDT; CDR2 reads YYEEEE. The whole variable domain, remainder taken from reference TRBV5-6 and TRBJ2-7, is DAGVTQSPTHLIKTRGQQVTLRCSPKSGHDTVSWYQQALGQGPQFIFQYYEEEERQRGNFPDRFSGHQFPNYSSELNVNALLLGDSALYLCASSHWSSGNYEQYFGPGTRLTVT.

This chain uses TRBV3-1 with TRBJ2-7, with D unclear. The CDR3 totals 12 residues. V lost 1 base to trimming and J lost 3 bases, with 4 bases between them. CDR1 is LGHDT and CDR2 is YNNKEL in the germline V gene (reference sequence). The CDR3, as DNA: TGTGCCAGCAGCCAAGTATTCTACGAGCAGTACTTC. Translation: CASSQVFYEQYF.

This clonotype was seen repeatedly, ten times or more. The chain has TRBV12-3 or TRBV12-4 and TRBJ1-1; TRBD1 is a possible D gene (5 bases). V was cut by 0 bases and J by 8 bases, with 10 bases left in between. This CDR3 comprises 13 residues. CDR3 in DNA: TGTGCCAGCAGTTTAGCGCTTCACAGGGAAGCTTTCTTT. This encodes CASSLALHREAFF.

This chain links TRBV12-3 or TRBV12-4 with TRBJ2-2, with 9 bases aligning to TRBD2. The CDR3 is 17 residues long. J gave up 5 bases and V 6 bases, and 13 bases lay outside the gene matches. This chain's CDR3 is CASSPSRAGGGTGELFF. CDR3 DNA sequence: TGTGCCAGCAGCCCCTCGAGAGCGGGAGGTGGGACCGGGGAGCTGTTTTTT.

This clonotype turned up a few times. The V and J genes are TRBV18 and TRBJ1-5; D unclear. Germline values: CDR1 KGHSH, CDR2 LQKENI. V dropped 3 bases and J dropped 5 bases, with 8 bases sitting between them. CDR3 size: 13 residues. CDR3 nucleotide sequence: TGTGCCAGCTCACCCTACGGGGATCAGCCCCAGCATTTT. Amino acid sequence: CASSPYGDQPQHF.

There are a few counts of this clonotype. The rearrangement uses TRBV29-1 and TRBJ1-1; D gene ambiguous. CDR3 length: 12 amino acids. Germline V CDR1 and CDR2: SQVTM, ANQGSEA. V shed 6 bases and J shed 4 bases, with 12 bases lying between them. The CDR3 DNA reads TGCAGCGTCCGGGAACCTTTCACTGAAGCTTTCTTT. Translated: CSVREPFTEAFF.

Many counts were recorded for this clonotype. This chain's CDR3 is CASSGVKRIFYEQYF. The CDR3 coding sequence is TGTGCCAGCAGTGGTGTCAAACGGATTTTCTACGAGCAGTACTTC. The chain recombines TRBV6-1 with TRBJ2-7; no reliable D call. V was cut by 4 bases and J by 3 bases, with 16 bases left in between. Germline-derived CDR1 and CDR2 are MNHNS and SASEGT. The CDR3 totals 15 residues.

Ten or more counts support this clonotype. The chain recombines TRBV28 with TRBJ2-5; no clear D gene. This CDR3 contains 14 residues. Trimming took off 3 bases at V and 0 bases at J, with 8 bases between the two ends. CDR1 and CDR2 from the germline V gene are MDHEN and SYDVKM. CDR3 region: CASSLIGYQETQYF. The CDR3 bases are TGTGCCAGCAGTTTGATAGGTTACCAAGAGACCCAGTACTTC.

The J gene is TRBJ1-5, the V gene TRBV28; perhaps TRBD1 as D (6 bases). From germline, CDR1 is MDHEN and CDR2 SYDVKM. V was shortened by 1 base and J by 8 bases, with 18 bases between the two germline ends. The CDR3 is 16 amino acids. CDR3 residues: CASSLLGQGTSEPQHF. DNA for the CDR3: TGTGCCAGCAGTTTATTGGGCCAGGGGACTTCGGAGCCCCAGCATTTT.

In this sample, this clonotype turned up many times. The rearrangement links TRBV6-5 to TRBJ2-7; 7 bases agree with TRBD2. This CDR3 comprises 16 residues. The V gene end was trimmed by 0 bases and the J gene end by 3 bases; junction bases not matched to a gene: 8. Looked up from germline, CDR1 is MNHEY and CDR2 is SVGAGI. CDR3 amino acids: CASSYSKYSGNYEQYF. CDR3 nucleotides: TGTGCCAGCAGTTACTCGAAGTACAGCGGGAACTACGAGCAGTACTTC.

The V gene is TRBV27, the J gene TRBJ2-7; a weak D match, TRBD1 (5 bases). The CDR3 runs to 14 residues. Germline V gives CDR1 MNHEY, CDR2 SMNVEV (reference sequence). V was cut by 5 bases and J by 3 bases, with 14 bases left in between. CDR3 DNA: TGTGCCAGCAGTACCACAGGCGAGAGCTACGAGCAGTACTTC. Protein sequence: CASSTTGESYEQYF.

This clonotype occurred many times. J is TRBJ1-2 and V is TRBV6-5; no firm D call. The CDR3 covers 13 residues. Germline loops: CDR1 MNHEY, CDR2 SVGAGI. V was trimmed by 6 bases and J by 8 bases, leaving 16 bases between them. The CDR3: CASSPHTTGGYTF. The CDR3 bases are TGTGCCAGCAGCCCTCATACTACGGGAGGCTACACCTTC.

At least ten counts were recorded for this clonotype. V usage is TRBV24-1 and J usage is TRBJ2-7, with 13 bases fitting TRBD2. Per germline, CDR1 KGHDR and CDR2 SFDVKD. The junction had 6 bases not matched to a gene; V was cut back by 4 bases and J by 1 base. The CDR3 is made up of 17 amino acids. For the CDR3, the DNA is TGTGCCACCAGTGACCCTGGACTAGCGGGAGCTTCCTACGAGCAGTACTTC. The encoded protein is CATSDPGLAGASYEQYF.

This clonotype was detected a few times. The chain links TRBV18 to TRBJ2-7; D not resolved. Trimming removed 3 bases from V and 4 bases from J, with 13 bases in between. The germline V gene encodes CDR1 KGHSH and CDR2 LQKENI. CDR3 length equals 14 residues. The CDR3 nucleotides read TGTGCCAGCTCACCTGTGCTCGGCGGTTACGAGCAGTACTTC. It is translated as CASSPVLGGYEQYF.

This clonotype came up a few times. V gene TRBV7-3 combines with J gene TRBJ2-2; a possible D gene is TRBD2 (6 bases). The germline V and J ends were trimmed by 1 base and 6 bases, with 15 bases remaining between them. CDR3 length: 16 amino acids. The germline CDR1 and CDR2 sequences are SGHTA and FQGTGA. In nucleotides, the CDR3 is TGTGCCAGCAGCTTAATGAATCGGGAGTCGGCCGGGGAGCTGTTTTTT. Its translation: CASSLMNRESAGELFF.

This clonotype was detected ten times or more. The gene calls are TRBV19 and TRBJ2-7, with D maybe TRBD1 (6 bases). The V and J ends lost 6 bases and 0 bases respectively, with 12 bases between them. Germline V lookup: CDR1 LNHDA, CDR2 SQIVND (reference sequence). The CDR3 runs to 14 residues. CDR3 coding DNA: TGTGCCAGTAGGCCCTACAGGGACTCCTACGAGCAGTACTTC. Translating it yields CASRPYRDSYEQYF.

The rearrangement links TRBV3-1 to TRBJ1-1, with D perhaps TRBD1 (6 bases). V lost 0 bases, J lost 10 bases, and 9 bases lay in between. Per germline, CDR1 LGHDT and CDR2 YNNKEL (reference sequence). The length of the CDR3 is 12 residues. CDR3 coding DNA: TGTGCCAGCAGCCAAGAAGGGGGGTTAGCTTTCTTT. Protein product: CASSQEGGLAFF.

At least ten counts were recorded for this clonotype. The V gene is TRBV5-4, the J gene TRBJ1-3, with D maybe TRBD1 (5 bases). Germline V lookup: CDR1 SGHNT, CDR2 YYREEE (reference sequence). Trimming removed 0 bases from V and 4 bases from J, with 11 bases in between. The CDR3 runs 15 residues. The CDR3 region has the DNA TGTGCCAGCAGCTTGGGAGGGGCGGAAGGAAACACCATATATTTT. Its protein product is CASSLGGAEGNTIYF.

Concerning this clonotype: With a much larger clone just one base away, this may be a read error. The chain carries TRBV6-1 and TRBJ2-7; 9 bases map to TRBD1. The V segment lost 8 bases and the J segment 2 bases; nucleotides outside the gene matches: 4. The CDR3 consists of 13 residues. Looked up from germline, CDR1 is MNHNS and CDR2 is SASEGT. The CDR3 region has the DNA TGTGCCAGCGACCGGGACAGGGCCTACGAGCAGTACTTC. Protein sequence: CASDRDRAYEQYF.

At least ten counts were recorded for this clonotype. This rearrangement joins TRBV28 to TRBJ1-2, with 7 bases fitting TRBD1. After removal of 5 bases from V and 4 bases from J, the junction contained 7 bases not matched to a gene. CDR3 size: 14 residues. Germline V gives CDR1 MDHEN, CDR2 SYDVKM. CDR3 protein: CASSHTQGSYGYTF. CDR3 coding DNA: TGTGCCAGCAGTCATACACAGGGGAGCTATGGCTACACCTTC.

This clonotype showed up just once. The genes are TRBV28 and TRBJ1-1, with D hard to call. CDR3 size: 17 residues. V lost 6 bases and J lost 3, with 23 bases in between. Germline assignment: CDR1 MDHEN and CDR2 SYDVKM. The CDR3 spells CASSEHRPGIADTEAFF. Here the CDR3 DNA reads TGTGCCAGCAGCGAACATCGGCCGGGAATAGCGGACACTGAAGCTTTCTTT.

The sample holds many counts of this clonotype. The chain has TRBV6-5 and TRBJ2-7; D gene unclear. The CDR3 is made up of 13 amino acids. The germline CDR1 and CDR2 sequences are MNHEY and SVGAGI. Trimming cost V 6 bases and J 2 bases, with 11 bases left between them. CDR3 in DNA: TGTGCCAGCAGGACAAGGTCCCCCTACGAGCAGTACTTC. It specifies CASRTRSPYEQYF.

This clonotype was seen at least ten times. The chain carries TRBV13 and TRBJ2-4, with D possibly matching TRBD1 (6 bases). CDR1 and CDR2 from the germline V gene are PRHDT and FYEKMQ (reference sequence). The V end was cut by 0 bases, the J end by 0 bases, with 9 bases between. The CDR3 spans 16 residues. This CDR3 is CASSLGGQLAKNIQYF. CDR3 nucleotides: TGTGCCAGCAGCTTAGGTGGACAGCTAGCCAAAAACATTCAGTACTTC.

Ten or more counts support this clonotype. CDR3 residues: CASSLRREAEAFF. CDR3 nucleotide sequence: TGTGCCAGCAGCTTGCGGCGTGAAGCCGAAGCTTTCTTT. The rearrangement joins TRBV11-2 to TRBJ1-1; D call uncertain. The CDR3 has 13 amino acids. V dropped 3 bases and J dropped 8 bases, with 13 bases sitting between them. The V gene's germline CDR1 is SGHAT and CDR2 FQNNGV.

The table lists this clonotype with many counts. The limits of the CDR3 on the DNA are not certain, so only TCRdb's listed CDR3 is given. The V call is TRBV29-1, the J call TRBJ1-2; the table calls TRBD1, which could not be checked here. Germline V gene sequence: CDR1 SQVTM, CDR2 ANQGSEA. The CDR3 adds up to 12 amino acids, both ends counted. CDR3 amino acids: CSVISGVYGCTF.

This clonotype was observed at least ten times. V and J are TRBV20-1 and TRBJ2-7; no firm D call. This CDR3 has 14 amino acids. V was cut by 6 bases and J by 2 bases, with 17 bases left in between. The germline V gene has CDR1 DFQATT and CDR2 SNEGSKA (reference sequence). The CDR3 DNA reads TGCAGTGCCCATCCAGAGGCTAACCCCTACGAGCAGTACTTC. Translating gives CSAHPEANPYEQYF.

This clonotype was recorded at least ten times. The chain uses TRBV12-3 or TRBV12-4 and TRBJ1-6; D unresolved. There are 12 residues in the CDR3. V lost 5 bases and J lost 10, with 9 bases in between. The CDR3 nucleotides read TGTGCCAGCAGTGCCTCGGCATCACCCCTCCACTTT. It codes for CASSASASPLHF.

This clonotype was observed at least ten times. The V call is TRBV12-3 or TRBV12-4, the J call TRBJ2-5; D is undetermined. V lost 3 bases to trimming and J lost 5 bases, with 13 bases between them. The length of the CDR3 is 14 residues. The CDR3 sequence: CASSLSNLVETQYF. The CDR3 DNA follows: TGTGCCAGCAGTTTGTCTAACTTAGTGGAGACCCAGTACTTC.